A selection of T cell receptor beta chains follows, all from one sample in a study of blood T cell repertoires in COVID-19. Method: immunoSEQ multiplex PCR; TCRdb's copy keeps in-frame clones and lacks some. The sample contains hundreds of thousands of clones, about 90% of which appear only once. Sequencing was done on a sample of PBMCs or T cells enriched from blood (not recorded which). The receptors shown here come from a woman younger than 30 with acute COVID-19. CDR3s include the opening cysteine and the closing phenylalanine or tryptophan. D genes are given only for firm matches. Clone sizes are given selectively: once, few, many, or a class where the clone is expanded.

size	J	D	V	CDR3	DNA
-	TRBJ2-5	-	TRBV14	CASSKTPLGGGETQYF	TGTGCCAGCAGCAAAACCCCCTTGGGAGGAGGAGAGACCCAGTACTTC
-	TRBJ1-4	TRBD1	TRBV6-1	CASSQGQGATNEKLFF	TGTGCCAGCAGTCAAGGACAGGGGGCAACTAATGAAAAACTGTTTTTT
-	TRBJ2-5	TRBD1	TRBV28	CASSFGDRDWYKETQYF	TGTGCCAGCAGTTTTGGGGACAGGGACTGGTATAAAGAGACCCAGTACTTC
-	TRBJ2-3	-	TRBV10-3	CAISGQVRGQDTQYF	TGTGCCATCAGTGGGCAGGTTAGAGGGCAAGATACGCAGTATTTT
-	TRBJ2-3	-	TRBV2	CASSESRLDTQYF	TGTGCCAGCAGTGAGAGTAGACTAGATACGCAGTATTTT
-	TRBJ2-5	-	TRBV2	CASSYDTSWETQYF	TGTGCCAGCAGTTACGACACTAGCTGGGAGACCCAGTACTTC
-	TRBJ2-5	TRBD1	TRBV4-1	CASSLRQGALEETQYF	TGCGCCAGCAGCTTACGACAGGGGGCTTTGGAAGAGACCCAGTACTTC
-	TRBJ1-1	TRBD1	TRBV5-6	CASSLDWGQGNTEAFF	TGTGCCAGCAGCTTGGATTGGGGACAGGGGAACACTGAAGCTTTCTTT
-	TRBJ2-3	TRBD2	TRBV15	CATSRGLAFSTDTQYF	TGTGCCACCAGCAGAGGACTAGCGTTTAGCACAGATACGCAGTATTTT
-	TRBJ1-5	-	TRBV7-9	CASSLEYSNQPQHF	TGTGCCAGCAGCTTAGAATATAGCAATCAGCCCCAGCATTTT
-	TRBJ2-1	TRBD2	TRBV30	CAWGGTSGIRGEQFF	TGTGCCTGGGGAGGGACTAGCGGAATAAGGGGGGAGCAGTTCTTC
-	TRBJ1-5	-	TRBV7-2	CASSLFPGEGQPQHF	TGTGCCAGCAGCTTATTCCCGGGGGAAGGACAGCCCCAGCATTTT
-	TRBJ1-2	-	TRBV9	CASSAERGYGYTF	TGTGCCAGCAGCGCAGAACGGGGCTATGGCTACACCTTC
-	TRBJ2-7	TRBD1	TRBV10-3	CAISEKTGAIDEQYF	TGTGCCATCAGTGAAAAGACAGGGGCTATCGACGAGCAGTACTTC
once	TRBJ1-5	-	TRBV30	CAWSVPLDSPNSNQPQHF	TGTGCCTGGAGTGTACCGTTAGACAGCCCTAATAGCAATCAGCCCCAGCATTTT
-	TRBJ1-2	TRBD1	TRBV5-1	CASSLGDSTNYGYTF	TGCGCCAGCAGCTTGGGGGACAGCACCAACTATGGCTACACCTTC
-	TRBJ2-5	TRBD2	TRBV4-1	CASSHASGGGQETQYF	TGCGCCAGCAGCCATGCTAGCGGTGGAGGGCAAGAGACCCAGTACTTC
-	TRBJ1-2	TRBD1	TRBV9	CASSVSRTGGSGYTF	TGTGCCAGCAGCGTCTCTCGGACAGGGGGAAGTGGCTACACCTTC
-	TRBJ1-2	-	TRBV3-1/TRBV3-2	CASSQDPSGRGYTF	TGTGCCAGCAGCCAAGATCCTTCCGGTCGGGGCTACACCTTC
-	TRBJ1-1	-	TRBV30	CAWSRTPGTEAFF	TGTGCCTGGAGCCGAACCCCGGGCACTGAAGCTTTCTTT
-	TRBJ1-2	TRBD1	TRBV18	CASSSTGGFGYTF	TGTGCCAGCTCATCGACAGGGGGCTTTGGCTACACCTTC
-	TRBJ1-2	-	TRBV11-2	CASSLGVGGGYGYTF	TGTGCCAGCAGCTTAGGTGTTGGGGGCGGCTATGGCTACACCTTC
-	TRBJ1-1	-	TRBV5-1	CASSFDSLNTEAFF	TGCGCCAGCAGCTTCGACAGCCTGAACACTGAAGCTTTCTTT
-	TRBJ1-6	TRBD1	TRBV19	CASSTQNRGPDSPLHF	TGTGCCAGTAGTACCCAGAACAGGGGGCCAGATTCACCCCTCCACTTT
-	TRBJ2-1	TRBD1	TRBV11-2	CASSNPARGQDEQFF	TGTGCCAGCAGCAACCCCGCTAGGGGGCAAGATGAGCAGTTCTTC
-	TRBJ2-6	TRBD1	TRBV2	CASKKSPGQGVSGANVLTF	TGTGCCAGCAAGAAGAGTCCGGGACAGGGTGTCTCTGGGGCCAACGTCCTGACTTTC
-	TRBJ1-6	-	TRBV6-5	CASSRGVSPLHF	TGTGCCAGCAGTCGGGGGGTTTCACCCCTCCACTTT
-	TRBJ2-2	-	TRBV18	CASSPPSLALTGELFF	TGTGCCAGCTCACCACCCAGTCTAGCGCTTACCGGGGAGCTGTTTTTT
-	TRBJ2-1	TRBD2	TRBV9	CASSLGLAGGNEQFF	TGTGCCAGCAGCCTTGGACTAGCGGGAGGCAATGAGCAGTTCTTC
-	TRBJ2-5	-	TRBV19	CASSPRVVWETQYF	TGTGCCAGTAGCCCTCGGGTTGTGTGGGAGACCCAGTACTTC
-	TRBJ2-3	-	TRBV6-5	CASTQGDVDTQYF	TGTGCCAGCACCCAGGGTGACGTAGATACGCAGTATTTT
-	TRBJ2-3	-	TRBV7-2	CASSFLTDTQYF	TGTGCCAGCAGCTTTCTTACAGATACGCAGTATTTT
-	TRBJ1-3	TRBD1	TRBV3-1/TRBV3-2	CASSHQGAGNTIYF	TGTGCCAGCAGCCACCAGGGGGCTGGAAACACCATATATTTT
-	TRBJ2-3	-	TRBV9	CASSVPRGGAGTDTQYF	TGTGCCAGCAGCGTCCCTAGGGGGGGGGCCGGCACAGATACGCAGTATTTT
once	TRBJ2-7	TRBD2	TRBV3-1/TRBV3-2	CASSPGTSSEQYF	TGTGCCAGCAGCCCCGGGACTAGCAGCGAGCAGTACTTC
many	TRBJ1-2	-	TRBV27	CASSASLGGGRLYGYTF	TGTGCCAGCAGTGCATCACTTGGGGGGGGCCGCCTTTATGGCTACACCTTC
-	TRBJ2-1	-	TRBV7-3	CASSLIARDEQFF	TGTGCCAGCAGTTTGATAGCCCGAGATGAGCAGTTCTTC
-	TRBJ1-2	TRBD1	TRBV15	CATSRDRDSRLYGYTF	TGTGCCACCAGCAGAGACCGGGACAGCCGCCTCTATGGCTACACCTTC
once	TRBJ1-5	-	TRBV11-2	CASSLDAGNQPQHF	TGTGCCAGCAGCTTAGACGCGGGCAATCAGCCCCAGCATTTT
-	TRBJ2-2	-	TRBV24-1	CATSPEAIWNTGELFF	TGTGCCACCAGTCCTGAAGCTATCTGGAACACCGGGGAGCTGTTTTTT
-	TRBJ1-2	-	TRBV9	CASGPYTF	TGTGCCAGCGGGCCTTACACCTTC
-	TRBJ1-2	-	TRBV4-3	CASSRSVGGANYGYTF	TGCGCCAGCAGCCGGAGCGTAGGGGGAGCTAACTATGGCTACACCTTC
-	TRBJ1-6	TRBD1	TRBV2	CASSASRTGGSPLHF	TGTGCCAGCAGTGCGTCAAGGACAGGAGGTTCACCCCTCCACTTT
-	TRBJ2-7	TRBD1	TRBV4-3	CASSQDPGQDHEQYF	TGCGCCAGCAGCCAAGATCCGGGACAGGATCACGAGCAGTACTTC
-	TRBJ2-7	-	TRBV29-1	CSVTDNYEQYF	TGCAGCGTTACCGACAACTACGAGCAGTACTTC
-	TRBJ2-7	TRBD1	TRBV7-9	CASSLGDSNSYEQYF	TGTGCCAGCAGCTTAGGGGACAGCAACTCCTACGAGCAGTACTTC
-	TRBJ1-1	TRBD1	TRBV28	CASSKDRGLNTEAFF	TGTGCCAGCAGTAAGGACAGGGGATTGAACACTGAAGCTTTCTTT
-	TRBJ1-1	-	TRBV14	CASSLSRRGTEAFF	TGTGCCAGCAGCCTTAGCCGCAGGGGAACTGAAGCTTTCTTT
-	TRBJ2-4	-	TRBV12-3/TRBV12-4	CASSLVGENIQYF	TGTGCCAGCAGTTTAGTCGGAGAAAACATTCAGTACTTC
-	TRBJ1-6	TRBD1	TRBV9	CASSVGDRHNSPLHF	TGTGCCAGCAGCGTAGGGGACAGGCATAATTCACCCCTCCACTTT
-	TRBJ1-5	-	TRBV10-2	CASEVGYSNQPQHF	TGCGCCAGCGAGGTCGGCTATAGCAATCAGCCCCAGCATTTT
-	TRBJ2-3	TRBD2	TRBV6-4	CASSAIAGGPFGYTQYF	TGTGCCAGCAGTGCCATAGCGGGGGGGCCGTTCGGTTATACGCAGTATTTT
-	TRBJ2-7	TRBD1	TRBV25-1	CASGPWDRGNEQYF	TGTGCCAGCGGCCCGTGGGACAGGGGTAACGAGCAGTACTTC
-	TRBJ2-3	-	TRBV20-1	CSANPTGTQYF	TGCAGTGCTAACCCCACGGGTACGCAGTATTTT